This TCR beta chain was recovered during a study of T cell responses to AZD1222 COVID-19 vaccine. Clones were sequenced by immunoSEQ multiplex PCR, and TCRdb holds only the in-frame ones, with some missing. The sample carries approximately 140,000 clones, 82% recorded once. Trimming removed 3 bases from V and 4 bases from J; junction bases left unmatched: 3. CDR1 is SQVTM and CDR2 is ANQGSEA in the germline V gene. The CDR3 is made up of 15 amino acids. The sample consisted of peripheral blood, taken on day 0 of MenACWY control vaccination. V usage is TRBV29-1 and J usage is TRBJ2-1; 13 bases are shared with TRBD2. The TCR sequence derives from an adult in good health. The CDR3 bases are TGCAGCGTTGAGGGACTAGCGGGGCGGTACAATGAGCAGTTCTTC. Its translation: CSVEGLAGRYNEQFF.